Below, 16 T cell receptor beta chains from the same sample are listed, as sequenced in a study of blood T cells in healthy people across ages. For the second PCR, which ran for 7 to 11 cycles, a sample-barcoded 5' primer and a J-beta primer mix were used. MiXCR was run by TCRdb on the 5' RACE reads, yielding one entry per CDR3 protein. Of under 1,000,000 distinct CDR3 sequences listed, 36% are singletons. Sequencing was done on a sample of blood. Receptor source: a man aged 18-30 years in good health.

V gene TRBV4-2 combines with J gene TRBJ2-7, with D perhaps being TRBD1 or TRBD2 (5 bases each). CDR3 size: 15 residues. Germline V gene data show CDR1 as LGHNA and CDR2 as YNFKEQ. Trimming shortened V by 0 bases and J by 7 bases, and 16 bases separated the two germline ends. CDR3 in amino acids: CASSQESKTGHEQYF. In nucleotides, the CDR3 is TGTGCCAGCAGCCAAGAGTCGAAAACGGGGCATGAGCAGTACTTC.

Of note for this clonotype: This may come from a read error, since a much larger clone is one base off. This sequence joins TRBV30 and TRBJ1-2; D is perhaps TRBD1 (5 bases). The CDR3 spans 12 residues. Germline-derived CDR1 and CDR2 are GTSNPN and SVGIG (reference sequence). For the CDR3, the DNA is TGTGCCTGGAATCAGGGATTCGATGGCTGCACCTTC. This gives the protein CAWNQGFDGCTF. Full variable domain (rest looked up from reference TRBV30 and TRBJ1-2): SQTIHQWPATLVQPVGSPLSLECTVEGTSNPNLYWYRQAAGRGLQLLFYSVGIGQISSEVPQNLSASRPQDRQFILSSKKLLLSDSGFYLCAWNQGFDGCTFGSGTRLTVV.

The V and J genes are TRBV11-2 and TRBJ2-3, with D possibly TRBD2 on 5 matching bases. The CDR3 contains 13 residues. CDR1 SGHAT and CDR2 FQNNGV come from the germline V gene. Trimming pared 5 bases from V and 6 bases from J, leaving 12 bases between. DNA of the CDR3: TGTGCCAGCAGCGTAACCTCGGGGGATACGCAGTATTTT. It yields the protein CASSVTSGDTQYF.

This clonotype has more than one count but fewer than ten. The chain links TRBV7-7 to TRBJ2-1; 8 nucleotides line up with TRBD2. The CDR3 totals 13 residues. Germline loops: CDR1 SSHAT, CDR2 FNYEAQ (reference sequence). Losses at the gene ends were 3 bases for V and 6 bases for J; bases not matched to a gene: 1. The CDR3 loop is CASSFGTSNEQFF. CDR3 nucleotide sequence: TGTGCCAGCAGCTTCGGGACTAGCAATGAGCAGTTCTTC.

The V and J genes are TRBV4-2 and TRBJ2-2; the match to TRBD2 covers 8 bases. J was trimmed by 3 bases and V by 6 bases; bases with no gene match: 9. This CDR3 contains 16 residues. Germline V lookup: CDR1 LGHNA, CDR2 YNFKEQ. Written as DNA, the CDR3 is TGTGCCAGCAGAGAAGCGGGGGAGTACGACACCGGGGAGCTGTTTTTT. It translates to CASREAGEYDTGELFF.

This clonotype has a handful of counts. The V call is TRBV9, the J call TRBJ2-3, with D possibly being TRBD2 (6 bases). Trimming cost V 0 bases and J 3 bases, with 11 bases left between them. The CDR3 totals 15 residues. Looked up from germline, CDR1 is SGDLS and CDR2 is YYNGEE. The CDR3 nucleotides read TGTGCCAGCAGCGTAGATGGGAGGCTTACAGATACGCAGTATTTT. As protein: CASSVDGRLTDTQYF.

This clonotype was seen at least ten times. The rearrangement uses TRBV20-1 and TRBJ2-7, with D possibly being TRBD1 (6 bases). Germline-derived CDR1 and CDR2 are DFQATT and SNEGSKA (reference sequence). The germline V and J ends were trimmed by 5 bases and 4 bases, with 18 bases remaining between them. The length of the CDR3 is 14 residues. This chain's CDR3 is CSAGTPGHLYEQYF. CDR3 nucleotide sequence: TGCAGTGCTGGCACTCCGGGACACCTATACGAGCAGTACTTC.

V usage is TRBV20-1 and J usage is TRBJ2-5; TRBD2 aligns across 7 bases. Looked up from germline, CDR1 is DFQATT and CDR2 is SNEGSKA (reference sequence). The CDR3 sequence is 13 residues long. J was trimmed by 11 bases and V by 1 base; bases with no gene match: 10. CDR3 amino acids: CSARGGGNNEQYF. The CDR3 region has the DNA TGCAGTGCTAGAGGGGGAGGGAACAATGAGCAGTACTTC.

This chain links TRBV20-1 with TRBJ1-6; D is uncertain. CDR1 and CDR2 (germline): DFQATT, SNEGSKA (reference sequence). The CDR3 totals 13 residues. With 0 bases removed from V and 11 bases from J, the gap between germline ends came to 11 bases. DNA for the CDR3: TGCAGTGCTAGAGATGGCACAGAAACACCCCTCCACTTT. It is translated as CSARDGTETPLHF.

This clonotype was seen repeatedly, ten times or more. The chain couples TRBV7-2 to TRBJ2-7; a weak D match, TRBD1 (6 bases). Germline CDR1 and CDR2: SGHTA and FQGNSA. Trimming took off 5 bases at V and 0 bases at J, with 8 bases between the two ends. CDR3 size: 13 residues. The CDR3 DNA reads TGTGCCAGCAGCCGGGACAACTCCTACGAGCAGTACTTC. Amino acids: CASSRDNSYEQYF.

This clonotype was picked up many times. V and J are TRBV20-1 and TRBJ2-1; 9 bases agree with TRBD2. This CDR3 comprises 18 residues. V shed 2 bases and J 2 bases; nucleotides not matched to a gene: 13. CDR1 and CDR2 (germline): DFQATT, SNEGSKA (reference sequence). The CDR3 spells CSARPATSGATPYNEQFF. CDR3 nucleotide sequence: TGCAGTGCTAGACCCGCGACTAGCGGAGCGACCCCCTACAATGAGCAGTTCTTC.

V usage is TRBV9 and J usage is TRBJ2-1; TRBD1 is a possible D gene (5 bases). Germline CDR1 and CDR2: SGDLS and YYNGEE. Between the trimmed V and J ends, which lost 0 bases and 3 bases, there was a span of 10 bases. There are 15 residues in the CDR3. In DNA form, the CDR3 reads TGTGCCAGCAGCGTAGGGAGACAGATCTACAATGAGCAGTTCTTC. Protein product: CASSVGRQIYNEQFF.

The V and J genes are TRBV20-1 and TRBJ1-2; D unresolved. With 1 base removed from V and 8 bases from J, the gap between germline ends came to 11 bases. The length of the CDR3 is 12 residues. From germline, CDR1 is DFQATT and CDR2 SNEGSKA (reference sequence). The CDR3 spells CSARVLGRGYTF. The CDR3, as DNA: TGCAGTGCTAGAGTTTTAGGCAGGGGCTACACCTTC.

This chain uses TRBV29-1 with TRBJ2-1; 8 bases line up with TRBD1. Germline V gives CDR1 SQVTM, CDR2 ANQGSEA. Trimming cost V 4 bases and J 7 bases; bases outside gene matches: 15. This CDR3 comprises 16 residues. CDR3 DNA sequence: TGCAGCGTTGTATTGGCAGGGGGCGGTCTGGGAAATGAGCAGTTCTTC. Protein sequence: CSVVLAGGGLGNEQFF.

There are many counts of this clonotype. A much more abundant neighbour one base away suggests this may be a read error. V gene TRBV7-2 combines with J gene TRBJ2-1; D is undetermined. The germline V gene has CDR1 SGHTA and CDR2 FQGNSA. Deletions cut 1 base from V and 7 bases from J, with 5 bases between. This CDR3 comprises 12 residues. As DNA, the CDR3 is TGTGCCAGCAGCTTAGACGGGAATGAGCAGTTCTTC. Protein: CASSLDGNEQFF.

The chain couples TRBV7-9 to TRBJ1-4; the match to TRBD1 covers 8 bases. CDR1 and CDR2 from the germline V gene are SEHNR and FQNEAQ (reference sequence). The CDR3 is 14 amino acids. V gave up 6 bases and J gave up 5 bases; unmatched junction bases: 5. CDR3 coding DNA: TGTGCCAGCAGGGGGGGACAGGAGAATGAAAAACTGTTTTTT. Amino acids: CASRGGQENEKLFF.